This TCR beta chain originates from a study of T cell repertoires in cytomegalovirus infection (dated by TCRdb to between 2017 and 2020). The study in broad terms: Because public TCR beta signatures pointed to carriage of CMV infection together with the matching HLA type, the HLA type of each donor mattered for the analysis. Overall study results and their limits: In the ex vivo response, HLA-C-restricted CMV-specific TCR beta clonotypes were dominant, and in two of eight donors the single most frequent clonotype came from this HLA-C-restricted group. Carriers of CMV infection plus the relevant HLA type were discriminated by the cumulative frequency of public TCR beta family members in the study cohort and in an independent roughly 340-donor cohort.

This clonotype came up many times. It has no known antigen specificity. No clone much larger than this one lies a single base away; base qualities are absent. CDR1 is given as SGHTA and CDR2 as FQGNSA, both from the germline V gene. Trimming at the junction amounts to 7 bases on V and 2 bases on J, and the germline ends lie 17 bases apart. Inclusive of the bounding cysteine and phenylalanine, the CDR3 is 16 residues long. Of the read, only the CDR3 DNA is kept; its 48 bases are in frame from base 1. The listed sequencing device is Illumina HiSeq 1500. TCRdb redid the processing of the public reads, applying fastp at Q25 and MiXCR, and retained in-frame beta chains. Rows matching on CDR3 protein sequence are summarized as one entry with the most common DNA and genes. The sample has around 450,000 distinct CDR3 sequences on record, roughly 31% of them singletons. The ten largest clones take up 12% to 15% of the sample.

The V and J segments used are TRBV7-2 and TRBJ2-2, with no reliable assignment of the D segment. The sample comprised PBMCs. The TCR sequence derives from a human donor in good health (CMV status not recorded). Some clones in this sample may be carry-over from other donors' samples. The CDR3 region: CASTPPGVGNTGELFF. The DNA sequence is as follows: TGTGCCAGCACCCCTCCCGGTGTGGGTAACACCGGGGAGCTGTTTTTT.